This T cell receptor (beta chain) stems from a study of cytomegalovirus exposure and HLA in healthy donors. Trimming cost V 0 bases and J 8 bases, with 14 bases left between them. Germline V gene lookup returns CDR1 SGHKS and CDR2 YYEKEE (reference sequence). The length of the CDR3 is 15 residues. The PCR was carried out with 60 Vbeta primers and 13 Jbeta primers. Measured with immunoSEQ multiplex PCR; TCRdb has only the in-frame clones, and not every one. In the table there are over 50,000 clones, about 80% of which are singletons. Input material: PBMCs. The TCR originated in a man between 50 and 59 years old in good health and CMV-seropositive. V and J are TRBV5-5 and TRBJ1-4; D remains ambiguous. The CDR3 loop is CASSLDSRRGEKLFF. As DNA, the CDR3 is TGTGCCAGCAGCTTGGACAGCAGGAGAGGGGAAAAACTGTTTTTT.